This TCR beta chain was sequenced in a study of synovial regulatory T cells in juvenile arthritis (dated by TCRdb to about 2015). In the study overall: Among sequenced patients, a few were therapy-naive, one received methotrexate plus infliximab, several received methotrexate, and one had no treatment information. Using matched patient samples, the researchers compared TCRbeta CDR3 repertoires across three groups: blood iaTreg cells, other blood Treg cells and synovial fluid Treg cells. The TCR repertoire comparisons covered Treg and Teff subsets from some 10 JIA patients with active disease. Effector T cell subsets were also sequenced in this cohort for comparisons, but the Treg dataset alone covers only blood and synovial fluid Treg cells.

Library method: the immunoSEQ multiplex PCR assay. Adaptive Biotechnologies carried out the TCRbeta CDR3 sequencing. On the authors' methods: Repertoire similarity used the Chao-modified Jaccard index and median clonotype overlap from 200 random subsamples at equal sample size. The similarity analyses were based on either productive nucleotide sequences or amino acid sequences translated in silico. To compare repertoires, the researchers applied hierarchical clustering with single linkage as well as t-SNE, based on Chao-modified Jaccard distances. Repertoire diversity was measured with the Renyi index after sample size normalisation across a range of alpha values. TCRdb mirrors the immuneACCESS table, restricted to in-frame sequences. Some clones are absent from its copies; in checked studies, under half trace to an unresolved V gene, and the reason for the others is unknown. V and J calls and clone size come straight from that table; D and trimming were deduced from the DNA. This sample's records show 9,000 to 10,000 clones. In total, the top ten clones hold 0.85% to 1.3% of the sample.

What the authors observed across the whole study: TCR diversity was lower in blood iaTreg cells than in other blood Treg cells, which is consistent with antigen-driven expansion. Synovial Treg cells shared more CDR3 sequences with iaTreg cells than with other blood Treg cells; Chao-Jaccard similarity confirmed closer relation. Across patients, iaTreg TCR repertoires were largely private and overlapped partially with synovial Teff repertoires and blood CPL repertoires.

Details on this clone: No cognate antigen has been identified for it.

TCR repertoires were obtained from 11 juvenile idiopathic arthritis patients with active disease who had not reached inactive disease, of whom 3 were polyarticular and 8 were oligoarticular. The median age of the TCR-sequenced patients was about 11 years (range roughly 2.2-25), and their median disease duration was about 7 years (range 0.2-19.1). Samples for TCR repertoire analysis came from two centres in Italy. Peripheral blood mononuclear cells were separated using a Histopaque-1077 density gradient and frozen in around 90% FCS with about 10% DMSO. Reading from cysteine to phenylalanine, the CDR3 counts 13 amino acids. The DNA sequence is not available. The germline V gene sets CDR1 to ENHRY and CDR2 to SYGVKD.

The receptor was derived from a donor aged 2-35 years with juvenile idiopathic arthritis. The material sequenced was Treg cells from blood. Explained via the paper, the cell subset or site label denotes: remaining (HLA-DR-negative) circulating blood Treg cells. Rearrangement joined TRBV10-3 to TRBJ1-2; the TRBD1 assignment by TCRdb is unverifiable without DNA. For the CDR3, the sequence is CATLEGETYGYTF.